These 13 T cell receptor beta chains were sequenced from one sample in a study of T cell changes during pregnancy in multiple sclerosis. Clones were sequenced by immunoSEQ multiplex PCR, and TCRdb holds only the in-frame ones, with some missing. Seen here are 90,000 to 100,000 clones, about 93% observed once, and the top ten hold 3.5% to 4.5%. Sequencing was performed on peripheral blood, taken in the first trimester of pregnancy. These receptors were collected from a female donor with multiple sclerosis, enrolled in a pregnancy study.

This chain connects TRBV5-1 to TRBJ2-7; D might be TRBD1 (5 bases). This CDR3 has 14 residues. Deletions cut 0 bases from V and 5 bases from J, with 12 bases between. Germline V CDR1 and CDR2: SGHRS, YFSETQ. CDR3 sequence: CASSLVGVVHEQYF. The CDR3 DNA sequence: TGCGCCAGCAGCTTGGTAGGGGTTGTCCACGAGCAGTACTTC.

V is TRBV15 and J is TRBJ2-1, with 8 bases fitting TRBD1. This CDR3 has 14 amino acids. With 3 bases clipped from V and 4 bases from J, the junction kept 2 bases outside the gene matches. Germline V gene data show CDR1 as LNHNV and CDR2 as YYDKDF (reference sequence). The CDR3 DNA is TGTGCCACCAGCAGGGACAGGGAATACAATGAGCAGTTCTTC. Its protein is CATSRDREYNEQFF.

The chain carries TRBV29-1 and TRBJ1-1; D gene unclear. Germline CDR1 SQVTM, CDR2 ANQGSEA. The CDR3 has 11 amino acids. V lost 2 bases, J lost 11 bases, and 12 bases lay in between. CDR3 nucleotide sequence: TGCAGCGTTGAACAGAGTTCCGGGGCTTTCTTT. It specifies CSVEQSSGAFF.

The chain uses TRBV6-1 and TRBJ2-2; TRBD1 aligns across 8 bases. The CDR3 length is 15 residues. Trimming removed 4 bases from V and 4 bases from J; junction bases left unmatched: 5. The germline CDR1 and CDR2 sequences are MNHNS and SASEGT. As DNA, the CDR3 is TGTGCCAGCAGTGGGTGGACAGGGACCACCGGGGAGCTGTTTTTT. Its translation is CASSGWTGTTGELFF.

CDR3 bases: TGCGCCAGCAGCTTGGGAGGGGGTCCAACTGAAGCTTTCTTT. Amino acids: CASSLGGGPTEAFF. This chain connects TRBV5-1 to TRBJ1-1; TRBD1 is a possible D gene (6 bases). Trimming cost V 0 bases and J 5 bases, with 11 bases left between them. CDR1 SGHRS and CDR2 YFSETQ come from the germline V gene. The CDR3 has 14 amino acids.

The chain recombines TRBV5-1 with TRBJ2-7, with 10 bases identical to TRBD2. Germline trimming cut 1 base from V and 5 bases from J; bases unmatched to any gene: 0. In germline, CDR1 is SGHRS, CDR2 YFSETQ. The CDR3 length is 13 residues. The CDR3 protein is CASSLTSGDEQYF. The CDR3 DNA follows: TGCGCCAGCAGCTTGACTAGCGGGGACGAGCAGTACTTC.

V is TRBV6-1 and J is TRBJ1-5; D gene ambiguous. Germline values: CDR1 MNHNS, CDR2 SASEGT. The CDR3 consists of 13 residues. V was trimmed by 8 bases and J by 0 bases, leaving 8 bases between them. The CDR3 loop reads CASGQTSNQPQHF. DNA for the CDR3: TGTGCCAGCGGGCAGACTAGCAATCAGCCCCAGCATTTT.

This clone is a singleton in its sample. The CDR3 protein is CASSPDRDPPKDIQYF. CDR3 DNA: TGTGCCAGCAGCCCGGACAGGGACCCCCCGAAGGACATTCAGTACTTC. The chain is built from TRBV7-9 and TRBJ2-4, with 8 bases identical to TRBD1. Germline assignment: CDR1 SEHNR and CDR2 FQNEAQ (reference sequence). The CDR3 is 16 residues long. The V gene end was trimmed by 5 bases and the J gene end by 8 bases; junction bases not matched to a gene: 14.

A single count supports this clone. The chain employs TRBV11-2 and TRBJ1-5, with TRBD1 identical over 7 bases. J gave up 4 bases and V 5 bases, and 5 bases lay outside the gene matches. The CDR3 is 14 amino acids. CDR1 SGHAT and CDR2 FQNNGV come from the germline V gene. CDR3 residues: CASSLQGQNQPQHF. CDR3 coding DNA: TGTGCCAGCAGCCTCCAGGGACAGAATCAGCCCCAGCATTTT. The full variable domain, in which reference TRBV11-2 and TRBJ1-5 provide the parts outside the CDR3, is EAGVAQSPRYKIIEKRQSVAFWCNPISGHATLYWYQQILGQGPKLLIQFQNNGVVDDSQLPKDRFSAERLKGVDSTLKIQPAKLEDSAVYLCASSLQGQNQPQHFGDGTRLSIL.

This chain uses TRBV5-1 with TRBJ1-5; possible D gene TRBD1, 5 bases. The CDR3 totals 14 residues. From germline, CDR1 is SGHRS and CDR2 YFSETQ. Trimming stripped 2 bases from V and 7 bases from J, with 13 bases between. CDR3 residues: CASSFGGDYQPQHF. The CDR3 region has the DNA TGCGCCAGCAGCTTTGGGGGGGATTACCAGCCCCAGCATTTT.

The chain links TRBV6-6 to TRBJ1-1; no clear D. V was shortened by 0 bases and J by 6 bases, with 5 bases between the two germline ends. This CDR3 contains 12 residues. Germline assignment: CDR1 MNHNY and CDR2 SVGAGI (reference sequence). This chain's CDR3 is CASSYSRAEAFF. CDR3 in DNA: TGTGCCAGCAGTTACTCACGAGCTGAAGCTTTCTTT.

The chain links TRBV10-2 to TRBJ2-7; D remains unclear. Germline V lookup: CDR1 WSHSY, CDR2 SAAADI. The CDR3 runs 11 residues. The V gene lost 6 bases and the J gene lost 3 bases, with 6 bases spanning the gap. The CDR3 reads CASRSNYEQYF. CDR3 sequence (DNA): TGCGCCAGCAGATCAAACTACGAGCAGTACTTC.

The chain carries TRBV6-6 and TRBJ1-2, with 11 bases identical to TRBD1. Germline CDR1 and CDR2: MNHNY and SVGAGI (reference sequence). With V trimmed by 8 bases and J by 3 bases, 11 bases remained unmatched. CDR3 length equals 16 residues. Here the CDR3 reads CASVGTGGAHDYGYTF. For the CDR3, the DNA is TGTGCCAGCGTTGGGACAGGGGGAGCCCACGACTATGGCTACACCTTC.